The 30 T cell receptor beta chains below come from one sample, sequenced in a study of identical twins. TCRdb re-called the 5' RACE reads through MiXCR, storing one row per CDR3 protein. The data contain 420,000 or so distinct CDR3 sequences, approximately 17% of them singletons. Sequenced material: naive T cells sorted from blood. These TCRs come from a man in his fifties in good health.

The chain combines TRBV20-1 with TRBJ2-7; D not resolved. Trimming cost V 6 bases and J 1 base, with 22 bases left between them. CDR1 and CDR2 from the germline V gene are DFQATT and SNEGSKA (reference sequence). This CDR3 contains 16 residues. In DNA, the CDR3 is TGCAGTGCCAGACCCATGGCGGAAGTCTCTTCCTACGAGCAGTACTTC. It is translated as CSARPMAEVSSYEQYF.

V usage is TRBV5-1 and J usage is TRBJ2-5; D call uncertain. Trimming left V 4 bases short and J 0 bases short, with 7 bases between. The germline gives CDR1 SGHRS, CDR2 YFSETQ. The CDR3 has 13 residues. The CDR3 protein is CASSLDYQETQYF. The CDR3 bases are TGCGCCAGCAGCCTGGATTACCAAGAGACCCAGTACTTC.

The sample holds many counts of this clonotype. This sequence joins TRBV11-2 and TRBJ2-1, with 12 bases that match TRBD2. The CDR3 runs 18 residues. V shed 7 bases, J shed 9 bases, and the junction held 19 bases outside the gene matches. The germline gives CDR1 SGHAT, CDR2 FQNNGV. This chain's CDR3 is CASTFYPSGRARGSEQFF. The CDR3 DNA is TGTGCCAGCACCTTCTATCCTAGCGGGAGGGCCCGGGGGAGTGAGCAGTTCTTC.

The chain carries TRBV15 and TRBJ1-1, with D possibly being TRBD1 (6 bases). The CDR3 contains 15 residues. Germline V gene sequence: CDR1 LNHNV, CDR2 YYDKDF (reference sequence). V was shortened by 6 bases and J by 2 bases, with 16 bases between the two germline ends. CDR3 region: CATRYLQGGNTEAFF. The CDR3 nucleotides are TGTGCCACCAGGTACCTACAGGGCGGAAACACTGAAGCTTTCTTT. The full variable domain, completed using reference TRBV15 and TRBJ1-1, is DAMVIQNPRYQVTQFGKPVTLSCSQTLNHNVMYWYQQKSSQAPKLLFHYYDKDFNNEADTPDNFQSRRPNTSFCFLDIRSPGLGDTAMYLCATRYLQGGNTEAFFGQGTRLTVV.

This clonotype was seen only once. The chain carries TRBV5-6 and TRBJ2-7; weak D call: TRBD1 (5 bases). Germline CDR1 and CDR2: SGHDT and YYEEEE. The germline V and J ends were trimmed by 0 bases and 3 bases, with 13 bases remaining between them. The CDR3 runs 15 residues. CDR3 sequence: CASSLVRGLGYEQYF. CDR3 coding DNA: TGTGCCAGCAGCTTGGTTAGGGGCTTGGGCTACGAGCAGTACTTC.

Details on this clonotype: It may be a read error: a sequence one base away is much more abundant. The chain couples TRBV19 to TRBJ2-1; D is undetermined. The CDR3 sequence is 13 residues long. The germline V gene has CDR1 LNHDA and CDR2 SQIVND (reference sequence). Here the CDR3 reads CTSTPRSYNEQFF. CDR3 DNA: TGTACCAGTACCCCGCGGAGCTACAATGAGCAGTTCTTC.

This chain connects TRBV11-2 to TRBJ2-1; 10 positions agree with TRBD2. The trim removed 7 bases at V and 10 bases at J, leaving 10 bases unmatched. The CDR3 spans 14 residues. The germline CDR1 and CDR2 sequences are SGHAT and FQNNGV. CDR3 region: CASTRAGGLVEQFF. DNA of the CDR3: TGTGCCAGCACTCGAGCGGGGGGGCTGGTAGAGCAGTTCTTC.

The V gene is TRBV4-3, the J gene TRBJ2-2, with 9 bases fitting TRBD1. The CDR3 extends over 15 amino acids. V lost 6 bases, J lost 0 bases, and 2 bases stayed unmatched. Germline V gives CDR1 LGHNA, CDR2 YSLEER. This chain's CDR3 is CASRRDRANTGELFF. CDR3 sequence (DNA): TGCGCCAGCAGACGGGACAGGGCGAACACCGGGGAGCTGTTTTTT.

In this sample, this clonotype turned up a few times. The gene calls are TRBV7-6 and TRBJ2-7; 8 bases match TRBD1. Germline assignment: CDR1 SGHVS and CDR2 FNYEAQ. This CDR3 is 15 amino acids long. The V segment lost 5 bases and the J segment 3 bases; nucleotides outside the gene matches: 9. DNA of the CDR3: TGTGCCAGCAGCCGCGCGGACAGGGACAACTACGAGCAGTACTTC. Encoded protein: CASSRADRDNYEQYF.

The chain couples TRBV29-1 to TRBJ1-4; D is perhaps TRBD1 (6 bases). Germline V lookup: CDR1 SQVTM, CDR2 ANQGSEA. Trimming cost V 6 bases and J 6 bases, with 14 bases left between them. The length of the CDR3 is 13 residues. CDR3 residues: CSVVRDIDEKLFF. DNA of the CDR3: TGCAGCGTGGTCCGGGACATAGATGAAAAACTGTTTTTT. Full variable domain (outside the CDR3, taken from reference TRBV29-1 and TRBJ1-4): SAVISQKPSRDICQRGTSLTIQCQVDSQVTMMFWYRQQPGQSLTLIATANQGSEATYESGFVIDKFPISRPNLTFSTLTVSNMSPEDSSIYLCSVVRDIDEKLFFGSGTQLSVL.

This clonotype came up many times. V gene TRBV5-1 combines with J gene TRBJ2-3; TRBD1 matches 10 bases. CDR3 length: 15 amino acids. The trim removed 4 bases at V and 1 base at J, leaving 3 bases unmatched. CDR1 is SGHRS, CDR2 YFSETQ, per germline. The CDR3 region has the DNA TGCGCCAGCAGCCCGGGACAGGGGCGCACAGATACGCAGTATTTT. Translating gives CASSPGQGRTDTQYF.

The rearrangement joins TRBV10-3 to TRBJ2-3; perhaps TRBD1 as D (5 bases). Germline V gene lookup returns CDR1 ENHRY and CDR2 SYGVKD. The length of the CDR3 is 15 residues. The germline V and J ends were trimmed by 2 bases and 1 base, with 10 bases remaining between them. CDR3 sequence reads: CAISEGAARTDTQYF. CDR3 DNA sequence: TGTGCCATCAGTGAGGGGGCCGCTCGCACAGATACGCAGTATTTT.

The chain is built from TRBV6-1 and TRBJ2-1; 8 bases match TRBD1. J lost 7 bases, V lost 8 bases, and 10 bases had no gene match. The CDR3 sequence is 14 residues long. CDR1 MNHNS and CDR2 SASEGT come from the germline V gene. Here the CDR3 reads CASHRAGGWNEQFF. CDR3 DNA sequence: TGTGCCAGCCACAGGGCAGGGGGCTGGAATGAGCAGTTCTTC.

In this sample, this clonotype turned up a few times. The chain couples TRBV18 to TRBJ2-7; perhaps TRBD1 as D (7 bases). This CDR3 spans 16 amino acids. CDR1 is KGHSH and CDR2 is LQKENI in the germline V gene. V gave up 3 bases and J gave up 6 bases, with 21 bases separating them. The CDR3 DNA is TGTGCCAGCTCACCGAGGAGGGACAGTTTATTTTCCGAGCAGTACTTC. Amino acid sequence: CASSPRRDSLFSEQYF. Complete variable domain (other parts from reference TRBV18 and TRBJ2-7): NAGVMQNPRHLVRRRGQEARLRCSPMKGHSHVYWYRQLPEEGLKFMVYLQKENIIDESGMPKERFSAEFPKEGPSILRIQQVVRGDSAAYFCASSPRRDSLFSEQYFGPGTRLTVT.

The J gene is TRBJ2-4, the V gene TRBV3-1; D is possibly TRBD2 (5 bases). Trimming stripped 0 bases from V and 8 bases from J, with 11 bases between. The CDR3 has 14 amino acids. Looked up from germline, CDR1 is LGHDT and CDR2 is YNNKEL (reference sequence). In DNA form, the CDR3 reads TGTGCCAGCAGCCAAGAACCGGGGATGTACATTCAGTACTTC. This encodes CASSQEPGMYIQYF.

The chain couples TRBV5-1 to TRBJ1-3; D perhaps matches TRBD1 (6 bases). There are 16 residues in the CDR3. Looked up from germline, CDR1 is SGHRS and CDR2 is YFSETQ. Between the trimmed V and J ends, which lost 3 bases and 0 bases, there was a span of 13 bases. The CDR3 sequence is CASSSGTTVSGNTIYF. The DNA of the CDR3 is TGCGCCAGCAGCTCGGGGACAACCGTCTCTGGAAACACCATATATTTT.

This chain joins TRBV20-1 and TRBJ2-6; TRBD2 matches at 12 bases. This CDR3 region has 17 residues. V was pared by 7 bases and J by 0 bases, with 7 bases of the junction left unmatched. Germline CDR1 and CDR2: DFQATT and SNEGSKA (reference sequence). The CDR3 nucleotides are TGCAGTGGGGAGGGACTAGCGGGTTCCTCTGGGGCCAACGTCCTGACTTTC. This codes for CSGEGLAGSSGANVLTF.

The rearrangement uses TRBV5-6 and TRBJ1-2; 8 bases are shared with TRBD1. Germline V gives CDR1 SGHDT, CDR2 YYEEEE. The CDR3 spans 15 residues. V lost 0 bases to trimming and J lost 4 bases; unmatched junction nucleotides: 5. Here the CDR3 DNA reads TGTGCCAGCAGCTTGGGGACAGGGACAGGCTATGGCTACACCTTC. Amino acid sequence: CASSLGTGTGYGYTF.

The rearrangement joins TRBV18 to TRBJ1-1, with TRBD1 as a possible D gene (5 bases). The germline V and J ends were trimmed by 3 bases and 6 bases, with 23 bases remaining between them. The germline V gene has CDR1 KGHSH and CDR2 LQKENI. CDR3 length: 17 residues. CDR3 in DNA: TGTGCCAGCTCACCCGACGAAGGGACCCCGAGTTGGTCTGAAGCTTTCTTT. Amino acid sequence: CASSPDEGTPSWSEAFF.

As for this clonotype: One end of the junction fails to match germline, which may point to a read error. The rearrangement links TRBV6-2 or TRBV6-3 to TRBJ1-5; possible D gene TRBD1, 5 bases. The CDR3 loop spans 16 amino acids. In germline, CDR1 is MNHEY, CDR2 SVGEGT. This CDR3 reads CAISSMGRQTNQPQHF. The CDR3 DNA sequence: TGTGCCATCAGTTCAATGGGCAGACAGACAAATCAGCCCCAGCATTTT.

The gene calls are TRBV6-5 and TRBJ2-7; D remains unclear. V was shortened by 2 bases and J by 1 base, with 9 bases between the two germline ends. Germline V gene data show CDR1 as MNHEY and CDR2 as SVGAGI. The CDR3 has 14 residues. In DNA form, the CDR3 reads TGTGCCAGCAGTTACGATAGTTCGTCCTACGAGCAGTACTTC. It is translated as CASSYDSSSYEQYF.

This clonotype was seen repeatedly, ten times or more. The CDR3 DNA sequence: TGTGCCAGCAGCTTAGCGGTCGCATCCCCTGAAGCTTTCTTT. It yields the protein CASSLAVASPEAFF. V is TRBV7-2 and J is TRBJ1-1, with D unresolved. The V gene lost 0 bases and the J gene lost 6 bases, with 11 bases spanning the gap. This CDR3 has 14 amino acids. The V gene's germline CDR1 is SGHTA and CDR2 FQGNSA.

This clonotype was recorded once. The CDR3 reads CASSQYASGGASLDTQYF. Written as DNA, the CDR3 is TGCGCCAGCAGCCAATACGCTAGCGGGGGGGCCTCCCTAGATACGCAGTATTTT. The chain couples TRBV4-3 to TRBJ2-3; 12 bases are a match to TRBD2. With 2 bases clipped from V and 5 bases from J, the junction kept 11 bases outside the gene matches. This CDR3 region has 18 residues. Looked up from germline, CDR1 is LGHNA and CDR2 is YSLEER.

This clonotype was found many times. This chain uses TRBV28 with TRBJ2-1; D perhaps matches TRBD1 (5 bases). The CDR3 is made up of 16 amino acids. Germline V gives CDR1 MDHEN, CDR2 SYDVKM. V was clipped by 3 bases and J by 3 bases, with 15 bases between them. Written as DNA, the CDR3 is TGTGCCAGCAGTTTTCGGGCAGGGAACGTCTACAATGAGCAGTTCTTC. Translating gives CASSFRAGNVYNEQFF.

This clonotype appeared a few times. The V and J genes are TRBV20-1 and TRBJ2-2; 7 bases line up with TRBD2. Germline V lookup: CDR1 DFQATT, CDR2 SNEGSKA (reference sequence). The CDR3 runs to 17 residues. The J segment lost 3 bases and the V segment lost 6 bases, leaving 16 bases of the junction unmatched. The CDR3 region is CSAESSSGVEDTGELFF. In DNA form, the CDR3 reads TGCAGTGCCGAGTCGTCTAGCGGAGTTGAGGACACCGGGGAGCTGTTTTTT.

This clonotype was found many times. The V call is TRBV20-1, the J call TRBJ2-3; 10 bases fit TRBD2. CDR3 length: 13 amino acids. Germline V gives CDR1 DFQATT, CDR2 SNEGSKA (reference sequence). With 7 bases clipped from V and 4 bases from J, the junction kept 5 bases outside the gene matches. Here the CDR3 DNA reads TGCAGTGTAACTAGCGGGACTTCAGATACGCAGTATTTT. It specifies CSVTSGTSDTQYF.

The V call is TRBV20-1, the J call TRBJ2-1, with D unclear. CDR3 size: 11 residues. The V end was cut by 0 bases, the J end by 10 bases, with 7 bases between. Germline lookup yields CDR1 DFQATT and CDR2 SNEGSKA (reference sequence). The DNA of the CDR3 is TGCAGTGCTAGAGATGCCCCGGAGCAGTTCTTC. It yields the protein CSARDAPEQFF.

The CDR3: CASSRGQASSGKNIQYF. The CDR3, as DNA: TGTGCCAGCAGCCGAGGACAGGCAAGCTCGGGCAAAAACATTCAGTACTTC. This chain links TRBV7-9 with TRBJ2-4; 7 bases map to TRBD1. CDR3 length: 17 amino acids. CDR1 SEHNR and CDR2 FQNEAQ come from the germline V gene (reference sequence). J was trimmed by 3 bases and V by 5 bases; bases with no gene match: 13.

This clonotype was observed a handful of times. V gene TRBV10-3 combines with J gene TRBJ1-3, with unresolved D. Germline lookup yields CDR1 ENHRY and CDR2 SYGVKD. The CDR3 consists of 14 residues. V lost 0 bases to trimming and J lost 7 bases, with 10 bases between them. CDR3 nucleotide sequence: TGTGCCATCAGTGAGTCGTCAGTTTCGAACACCATATATTTT. Protein product: CAISESSVSNTIYF.

Ten or more counts support this clonotype. The CDR3 DNA reads TGTGCCAGCAGTTCAGGGCCGAACACTGAAGCTTTCTTT. This encodes CASSSGPNTEAFF. J is TRBJ1-1 and V is TRBV7-9, with D tentatively TRBD1 (5 bases). Looked up from germline, CDR1 is SEHNR and CDR2 is FQNEAQ (reference sequence). With 6 bases removed from V and 1 base from J, the gap between germline ends came to 9 bases. This CDR3 has 13 residues.